This TCR beta chain was captured by sequencing in a study of beta chain features in type 1 diabetes. This clone was seen only a few times. The study reverse transcribed the entire isolated RNA, so it sequenced expressed TCRB transcripts. Naive, central memory and regulatory T cell samples averaged about 3.5 million reads. Clones were sequenced by immunoSEQ multiplex PCR, and TCRdb holds only the in-frame ones, with some missing. The sample has a few hundred thousand clones; about 32% are singletons. The receptor was derived from a man between 18 and 35 years old in good health. The sequencing input was naive CD4+ T cells from blood.

CDR3 sequence: CASSPDFYEQYF. The CDR3 nucleotides are TGTGCCAGCAGCCCGGACTTCTACGAGCAGTACTTC. V is TRBV7-9 and J is TRBJ2-7; D might be TRBD2 (5 bases). Germline CDR1 is SEHNR and CDR2 is FQNEAQ (reference sequence). V lost 5 bases and J 3 bases, leaving 8 bases between the germline ends. This CDR3 region has 12 residues.